This T cell receptor (beta chain) was captured in a study of T cells in localized non-small cell lung cancer. There are 14 residues in the CDR3. Per germline, CDR1 MNHNY and CDR2 SVGAGI (reference sequence). V gave up 4 bases and J gave up 3 bases; unmatched junction bases: 3. To note about this clone: Its target is unknown.

General study results and limits: Among blood samples, higher T cell density accompanied longer overall survival. In adjacent lung appeared a median around 55 of the top 100 tumor clones. Heterogeneity within the tumor remains possible, as just one region underwent sequencing.

Repertoires were generated with immunoSEQ multiplex PCR, while TCRdb's copy carries only in-frame clones and drops some. The table has 130,000 or so clones, 70% to 90% seen once. The clonotype originates from a female donor of 60 years or more with stage I lung adenocarcinoma. The sequences come from peripheral blood, collected before any cancer treatment. The chain uses TRBV6-6 and TRBJ2-1; TRBD2 matches at 7 bases. The CDR3, as DNA: TGTGCCAGCAGTTGGGGGGGTAGCTACAATGAGCAGTTCTTC. This gives the protein CASSWGGSYNEQFF.